A single sample gave rise to the 21 T cell receptor beta chains below, sequenced in a study of shared clonotypes between healthy human individuals. CD45RO negativity and positive selection for CCR7 defined naive CD8 cells, a population that excluded terminally differentiated effector memory CD45RA+ cells. Measured with immunoSEQ multiplex PCR; TCRdb has only the in-frame clones, and not every one. The sample lists fewer than 1 million clones, just over 95% seen once, with about 0.21% in the top ten. Input material: naive CD8+ T cells sorted from blood. All receptors derive from a man aged 25-45 years in good health.

Comments on this clone: Other DNA sequences of this sample code for an identical CDR3. The genes are TRBV27 and TRBJ2-7; D possibly corresponds to TRBD1 (6 bases). The CDR3 loop spans 12 amino acids. The V end was cut by 6 bases, the J end by 4 bases, with 10 bases between. CDR1 is MNHEY and CDR2 is SMNVEV in the germline V gene (reference sequence). The CDR3 DNA follows: TGTGCCAGCAGCCCTGGACAGTACGAGCAGTACTTC. Translation gives CASSPGQYEQYF.

The chain employs TRBV7-2 and TRBJ2-7; TRBD1 aligns across 8 bases. The CDR3 sequence is 15 residues long. The germline V gene encodes CDR1 SGHTA and CDR2 FQGNSA. Unmatched junction bases numbered 10, after V lost 5 bases and J lost 4 bases. CDR3 DNA sequence: TGTGCCAGCAGCCCTCAGGGGGCCGTAACTTACGAGCAGTACTTC. Translation: CASSPQGAVTYEQYF.

J is TRBJ2-1 and V is TRBV27; D might be TRBD1 (5 bases). The CDR3 is made up of 15 amino acids. Trimming cost V 4 bases and J 0 bases, with 10 bases left between them. Germline lookup yields CDR1 MNHEY and CDR2 SMNVEV (reference sequence). The CDR3, as DNA: TGTGCCAGCAGTTGGGGCGGCCGCTCCTACAATGAGCAGTTCTTC. Amino acid sequence: CASSWGGRSYNEQFF.

The V call is TRBV7-8, the J call TRBJ2-5; TRBD1 aligns across 8 bases. The germline V gene encodes CDR1 SGHVS and CDR2 FQNEAQ. J was trimmed by 5 bases and V by 3 bases; bases with no gene match: 8. CDR3 length equals 15 residues. CDR3 DNA sequence: TGTGCCAGCAGCTTTCCCGGACAGGGATTGGAGACCCAGTACTTC. Translation: CASSFPGQGLETQYF.

The J gene is TRBJ2-1, the V gene TRBV7-9; D may be TRBD1 or TRBD2 (5 bases each). The germline CDR1 and CDR2 sequences are SEHNR and FQNEAQ (reference sequence). Trimming left V 5 bases short and J 5 bases short, with 10 bases between. The CDR3 extends over 13 amino acids. CDR3 coding DNA: TGTGCCAGCAGCCTGGGGACGGACAATGAGCAGTTCTTC. It specifies CASSLGTDNEQFF.

This clone has a single count. The V and J genes are TRBV5-1 and TRBJ1-2; possibly TRBD1 for D (5 bases). Germline V gene data show CDR1 as SGHRS and CDR2 as YFSETQ. The CDR3 length is 13 residues. The ends were cut back, 1 base at V and 6 bases at J, with 10 bases in the middle. Written as DNA, the CDR3 is TGCGCCAGCAGCTTGTTCGGGGGTGATGGCTACACCTTC. Its translation: CASSLFGGDGYTF.

The V call is TRBV29-1, the J call TRBJ1-4; perhaps TRBD1 as D (6 bases). The CDR3 covers 10 residues. Germline V gene data show CDR1 as SQVTM and CDR2 as ANQGSEA. CDR3 DNA: TGCGGGGGCTTGGCTGAAAAACTGTTTTTT. Its translation: CGGLAEKLFF.

The gene calls are TRBV5-5 and TRBJ2-1, with unresolved D. The CDR3 loop spans 12 amino acids. Germline values: CDR1 SGHKS, CDR2 YYEKEE (reference sequence). Trimming took off 4 bases at V and 0 bases at J, with 2 bases between the two ends. Here the CDR3 DNA reads TGTGCCAGCAGCCACTCCTACAATGAGCAGTTCTTC. The encoded protein is CASSHSYNEQFF.

The chain employs TRBV27 and TRBJ2-1, with 10 nucleotides matching TRBD2. CDR3 size: 16 residues. With 5 bases clipped from V and 5 bases from J, the junction kept 9 bases outside the gene matches. CDR1 and CDR2 from the germline V gene are MNHEY and SMNVEV (reference sequence). The CDR3 loop reads CASSKKGTSVNNEQFF. Here the CDR3 DNA reads TGTGCCAGCAGTAAGAAGGGGACTAGCGTCAACAATGAGCAGTTCTTC.

CDR3 region: CASSHPVGGNTEAFF. CDR3 sequence (DNA): TGTGCCAGCAGCCATCCGGTGGGGGGGAACACTGAAGCTTTCTTT. This chain links TRBV16 with TRBJ1-1; D might be TRBD1 (5 bases). Per the germline V gene, CDR1 is KGHSY and CDR2 is FQNENV. Trimming left V 3 bases short and J 1 base short, with 12 bases between. This CDR3 has 15 amino acids.

The chain recombines TRBV5-4 with TRBJ1-1, with D unclear. The germline gives CDR1 SGHNT, CDR2 YYREEE (reference sequence). The V end lost 4 bases, the J end lost 3 bases, and 7 bases lay between the germline ends. The CDR3 has 12 residues. CDR3 sequence reads: CASSLRDTEAFF. The DNA for the CDR3 is TGTGCCAGCAGCCTACGGGACACTGAAGCTTTCTTT.

About this clone itself: Other DNA sequences within the sample encode an identical CDR3. The genes are TRBV6-5 and TRBJ2-1; D possibly corresponds to TRBD1 (6 bases). Per germline, CDR1 MNHEY and CDR2 SVGAGI. The CDR3 contains 14 residues. V dropped 2 bases and J dropped 4 bases, with 9 bases sitting between them. The CDR3 DNA reads as TGTGCCAGCAGTTACCAGGGGAGTTACAATGAGCAGTTCTTC. Translated: CASSYQGSYNEQFF.

J is TRBJ1-3 and V is TRBV4-1, with TRBD1 matching over 8 bases. Germline V CDR1 and CDR2: MGHRA, YSYEKL. The CDR3 consists of 19 residues. The V segment lost 3 bases and the J segment 0 bases; nucleotides outside the gene matches: 13. CDR3 DNA: TGCGCCAGCAGCCACCCGGGACAGGTAAACTTGGGCTCTGGAAACACCATATATTTT. Encoded protein: CASSHPGQVNLGSGNTIYF.

The chain carries TRBV11-2 and TRBJ1-4, with no clear D. Germline CDR1 SGHAT, CDR2 FQNNGV. Trimming shortened V by 4 bases and J by 4 bases, and 13 bases separated the two germline ends. The length of the CDR3 is 15 residues. CDR3 amino acids: CASSSLMPDNEKLFF. In nucleotides, the CDR3 is TGTGCCAGCAGCTCCCTCATGCCGGATAATGAAAAACTGTTTTTT.

This chain uses TRBV7-9 with TRBJ2-7; no clear D gene. Germline CDR1 is SEHNR and CDR2 is FQNEAQ (reference sequence). This CDR3 has 17 residues. Trimming removed 0 bases from V and 3 bases from J, with 18 bases in between. The DNA for the CDR3 is TGTGCCAGCAGCTTAGCGCTAGGGTTAAAATTTGACTACGAGCAGTACTTC. It translates to CASSLALGLKFDYEQYF.

A single count supports this clone. This chain links TRBV29-1 with TRBJ2-7; TRBD1 might be the D (6 bases). Trimming removed 5 bases at V and 0 bases at J, with 20 bases between. The CDR3 loop spans 16 amino acids. The germline V gene has CDR1 SQVTM and CDR2 ANQGSEA. The CDR3 sequence is CSVQLRDTQNSYEQYF. In DNA, the CDR3 is TGCAGCGTTCAACTCCGGGACACGCAAAACTCCTACGAGCAGTACTTC.

The chain has TRBV7-9 and TRBJ2-1; 8 bases match TRBD1. CDR1 is SEHNR, CDR2 FQNEAQ, per germline (reference sequence). V lost 5 bases and J lost 6; bases outside the gene matches: 3. This CDR3 spans 13 amino acids. The CDR3 DNA reads TGTGCCAGCAGCATTGGACAGGGCAATGAGCAGTTCTTC. It translates to CASSIGQGNEQFF. The full variable domain, its missing parts supplied by reference TRBV7-9 and TRBJ2-1, is DTGVSQNPRHKITKRGQNVTFRCDPISEHNRLYWYRQTLGQGPEFLTYFQNEAQLEKSRLLSDRFSAERPKGSFSTLEIQRTEQGDSAMYLCASSIGQGNEQFFGPGTRLTVL.

The genes are TRBV27 and TRBJ2-7; D uncertain. The V end was cut by 1 base, the J end by 4 bases, with 14 bases between. This CDR3 is built from 15 residues. Germline V gene sequence: CDR1 MNHEY, CDR2 SMNVEV (reference sequence). The CDR3 DNA reads as TGTGCCAGCAGTTTATTGTCCGGTCCTTCTTACGAGCAGTACTTC. This sequence encodes CASSLLSGPSYEQYF.

This clone was found a few times. The chain carries TRBV5-5 and TRBJ1-2; TRBD1 matches 7 bases. CDR3 length: 14 residues. The germline gives CDR1 SGHKS, CDR2 YYEKEE (reference sequence). V trimming: 4 bases; J trimming: 5 bases; junction bases outside the gene matches: 8. The CDR3 nucleotides are TGTGCCAGCAGCACGACCGGGACAGATTATGGCTACACCTTC. Amino acid sequence: CASSTTGTDYGYTF.

The V call is TRBV7-9, the J call TRBJ1-4, with a weak D call TRBD1 (5 bases). Germline CDR1 SEHNR, CDR2 FQNEAQ (reference sequence). V was shortened by 5 bases and J by 0 bases, with 16 bases between the two germline ends. CDR3 size: 17 residues. The CDR3 is CASSGTKPQPTNEKLFF. The CDR3 DNA reads TGTGCCAGCAGCGGGACGAAACCACAGCCAACTAATGAAAAACTGTTTTTT. Filled out from reference TRBV7-9 and TRBJ1-4, the complete variable domain reads DTGVSQNPRHKITKRGQNVTFRCDPISEHNRLYWYRQTLGQGPEFLTYFQNEAQLEKSRLLSDRFSAERPKGSFSTLEIQRTEQGDSAMYLCASSGTKPQPTNEKLFFGSGTQLSVL.

As to this clone: The same CDR3 is also encoded by other DNA sequences in this sample. This sequence joins TRBV7-9 and TRBJ1-1, with D unresolved. CDR3 length: 13 residues. Germline assignment: CDR1 SEHNR and CDR2 FQNEAQ (reference sequence). Trimming shortened V by 6 bases and J by 1 base, and 9 bases separated the two germline ends. The CDR3 DNA reads as TGTGCCAGCAGTTCAACAGAGAACACTGAAGCTTTCTTT. It translates to CASSSTENTEAFF. Based on the CDR3 plus reference TRBV7-9 and TRBJ1-1, the full variable domain is DTGVSQNPRHKITKRGQNVTFRCDPISEHNRLYWYRQTLGQGPEFLTYFQNEAQLEKSRLLSDRFSAERPKGSFSTLEIQRTEQGDSAMYLCASSSTENTEAFFGQGTRLTVV.